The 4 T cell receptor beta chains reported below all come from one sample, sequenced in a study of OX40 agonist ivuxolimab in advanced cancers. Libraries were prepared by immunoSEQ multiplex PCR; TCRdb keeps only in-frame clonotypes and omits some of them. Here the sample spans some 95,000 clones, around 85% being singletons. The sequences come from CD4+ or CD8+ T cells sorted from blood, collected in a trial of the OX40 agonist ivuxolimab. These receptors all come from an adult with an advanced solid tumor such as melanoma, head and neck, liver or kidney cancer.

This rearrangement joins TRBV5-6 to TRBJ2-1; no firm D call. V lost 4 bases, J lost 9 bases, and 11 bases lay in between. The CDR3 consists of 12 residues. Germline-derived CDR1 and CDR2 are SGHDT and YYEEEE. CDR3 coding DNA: TGTGCCAGCAGCGCTTGGTTGTCTGAGCAGTTCTTC. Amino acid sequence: CASSAWLSEQFF.

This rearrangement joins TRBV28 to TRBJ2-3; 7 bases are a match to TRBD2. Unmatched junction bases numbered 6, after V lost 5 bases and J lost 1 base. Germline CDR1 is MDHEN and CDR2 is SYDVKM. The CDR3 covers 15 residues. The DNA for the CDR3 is TGTGCCAGCAGTACAGTAGCGGGCGGCACAGATACGCAGTATTTT. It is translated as CASSTVAGGTDTQYF.

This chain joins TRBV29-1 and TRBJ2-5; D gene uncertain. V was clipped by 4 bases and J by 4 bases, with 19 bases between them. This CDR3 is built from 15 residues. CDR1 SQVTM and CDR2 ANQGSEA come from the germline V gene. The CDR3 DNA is TGCAGCGTTGCGGGTAACCTGGGGATTGGAGAGACCCAGTACTTC. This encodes CSVAGNLGIGETQYF.

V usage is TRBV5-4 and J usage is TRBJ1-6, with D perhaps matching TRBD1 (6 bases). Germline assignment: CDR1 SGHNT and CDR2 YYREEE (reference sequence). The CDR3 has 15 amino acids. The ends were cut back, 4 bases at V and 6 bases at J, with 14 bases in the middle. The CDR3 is CASSPRGGVNSPLHF. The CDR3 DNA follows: TGTGCCAGCAGCCCCCGAGGGGGAGTTAATTCACCCCTCCACTTT.